This is a list of T cell receptor beta chains from one sample in a study of T cell responses to AZD1222 COVID-19 vaccine. Produced via immunoSEQ multiplex PCR; TCRdb's table is partial and in-frame only. Here the sample spans fewer than 150,000 clones, 85% to 95% being singletons. The sequenced sample was peripheral blood, obtained 28 days after the second AZD1222 dose. The receptors stem from an adult who received the AZD1222 COVID-19 vaccine. CDR3s include the opening cysteine and the closing phenylalanine or tryptophan. The order of the fields is clone size, J gene, CDR3 length, V gene, D gene, CDR3 DNA, CDR3 protein. The D gene is left open where the match is weak. Expanded clones are given a class, and other clones once, few, many or no size at all.

. | TRBJ2-1 | 17 | TRBV19 | TRBD2 | TGTGCCAGTAGACAGACTGATAGCGGGAATTGGCACAATGAGCAGTTCTTC | CASRQTDSGNWHNEQFF
few | TRBJ2-1 | 14 | TRBV27 | TRBD1 | TGTGCCAGCAGTGCACCAGGACAGGGTGCTGAGCAGTTCTTC | CASSAPGQGAEQFF
. | TRBJ1-2 | 18 | TRBV4-1 | TRBD1 | TGCGCCAGCAGCCAAGACCCTAAGACAGGGTCGACGCTCTATGGCTACACCTTC | CASSQDPKTGSTLYGYTF
. | TRBJ1-1 | 13 | TRBV2 | . | TGTGCCAGCAGTGGGCAGGTAGGCACTGAAGCTTTCTTT | CASSGQVGTEAFF
. | TRBJ2-1 | 13 | TRBV18 | TRBD2 | TGTGCCAGCTCATTGGGGACTAGCGACGAGCAGTTCTTC | CASSLGTSDEQFF
. | TRBJ1-1 | 14 | TRBV25-1 | . | TGTGCCAGCAGTGATAAGGTGGAAGCCACTGAAGCTTTCTTT | CASSDKVEATEAFF
. | TRBJ2-5 | 14 | TRBV6-2/TRBV6-3 | . | TGTGCCAGCAGTTACGCCGGGACCCAAGAGACCCAGTACTTC | CASSYAGTQETQYF
few | TRBJ1-2 | 12 | TRBV24-1 | . | TGTGCCACCAGTCAGGGAGTTTCTGGCTACACCTTC | CATSQGVSGYTF
few | TRBJ1-1 | 18 | TRBV3-1/TRBV3-2 | TRBD1 | TGTGCCAGCAGCCAAGAAGAAGCCCCGGGACAGGAGAACACTGAAGCTTTCTTT | CASSQEEAPGQENTEAFF
. | TRBJ2-7 | 15 | TRBV6-5 | TRBD1 | TGTGCCGCCCGGGCCTTGACAGGGGCAGGGTACGAGCAGTACTTC | CAARALTGAGYEQYF
. | TRBJ2-7 | 12 | TRBV9 | TRBD2 | TGTGCCAGCAGCGAGGGTAGCGGGGAGATCTACTTC | CASSEGSGEIYF
few | TRBJ1-1 | 14 | TRBV19 | . | TGTGCCAGTAGTTACAATTCCCTGAACACTGAAGCTTTCTTT | CASSYNSLNTEAFF
. | TRBJ2-1 | 15 | TRBV19 | . | TGTGCCAGTAGGGACCCGGGGGGCCCCTACAATGAGCAGTTCTTC | CASRDPGGPYNEQFF
. | TRBJ2-2 | 19 | TRBV2 | TRBD2 | TGTGCCAGCAGTTTGGCTATACTAGCGGGAGGCGTGGACACCGGGGAGCTGTTTTTT | CASSLAILAGGVDTGELFF
. | TRBJ1-5 | 13 | TRBV20-1 | . | TGCAGTGCTAGTAAGGGTTTGAATCAGCCCCAGCATTTT | CSASKGLNQPQHF
. | TRBJ1-1 | 13 | TRBV6-2/TRBV6-3 | . | TGTGCCAGCACCCCGGAACCGAACACTGAAGCTTTCTTT | CASTPEPNTEAFF
. | TRBJ2-3 | 15 | TRBV4-3 | TRBD2 | TGCGCCAGCAGCCAAGAGACGCTAGCGGGGGATACGCAGTATTTT | CASSQETLAGDTQYF
. | TRBJ1-1 | 15 | TRBV15 | . | TGTGCCACCAGCAGAAACAGGTTGGGGAACACTGAAGCTTTCTTT | CATSRNRLGNTEAFF
once | TRBJ1-4 | 13 | TRBV6-2/TRBV6-3 | . | TGTGCCAGCAGTTACGCGGACCGGGGAAAACTGTTTTTT | CASSYADRGKLFF
. | TRBJ1-2 | 12 | TRBV12-3/TRBV12-4 | . | TGTGCCAGCAGTCCCTCTAACTATGGCTACACCTTC | CASSPSNYGYTF